This T cell receptor beta chain was retrieved from a study of long-term antiretroviral therapy in people with HIV. V dropped 6 bases and J dropped 9 bases, with 15 bases sitting between them. This CDR3 comprises 14 residues. Germline V gives CDR1 MRHNA, CDR2 SNTAGT. immunoSEQ v3.0 was run at survey level. Sequencing used immunoSEQ multiplex PCR; TCRdb keeps in-frame clones, though not all of them. The sample records tens of thousands of clones, about 77% being singletons. This clonotype originated in a young man with HIV. The chain carries TRBV6-4 and TRBJ1-6; D may be TRBD1 (6 bases). Sequenced here: unsorted PBMCs, sampled 1.5 years before starting antiretroviral therapy. CDR3 bases: TGTGCCAGCAGGGAACAGGGTGAGGGTTCACCCCTCCACTTT. Residues: CASREQGEGSPLHF.